These 13 T cell receptor beta chains were all obtained from the same sample, sequenced in a study of monozygotic twins with inflammatory bowel disease (dated by TCRdb to 2018 to 2020). The library was obtained by 5' RACE. Sequencer: Illumina HiSeq 2500. Once TCRdb had reprocessed the reads, it stored one entry per CDR3 protein sequence and supplied no DNA. This specimen's table enumerates some 89,000 distinct CDR3 sequences. About 7.4% of the sample is taken by the ten largest. The specimen sequenced was blood. These receptors were taken from a human donor with ulcerative colitis or Crohn's disease, or a healthy co-twin of an affected twin (not recorded which).

The chain couples TRBV28 to TRBJ1-1. From germline, CDR1 is MDHEN and CDR2 SYDVKM. CDR3 length: 14 amino acids. The CDR3 protein is CASSPGGVNTEAFF. Looking up the rest from reference TRBV28 and TRBJ1-1 gives the full variable domain: DVKVTQSSRYLVKRTGEKVFLECVQDMDHENMFWYRQDPGLGLRLIYFSYDVKMKEKGDIPEGYSVSREKKERFSLILESASTNQTSMYLCASSPGGVNTEAFFGQGTRLTVV.

The CDR3 loop reads CASSPPGGAFNHEQFF. This chain connects TRBV18 to TRBJ2-1; TCRdb outputs TRBD1, but without DNA this stays unchecked. Looked up from germline, CDR1 is KGHSH and CDR2 is LQKENI. This CDR3 spans 16 amino acids.

The V call is TRBV6-5, the J call TRBJ2-5; TCRdb's D gene call, TRBD1, goes unchecked for lack of DNA. Germline-derived CDR1 and CDR2 are MNHEY and SVGAGI. The CDR3 is made up of 15 amino acids. CDR3 sequence: CASSYGGGAKETQYF.

The J gene is TRBJ1-4, the V gene TRBV7-2. CDR3 size: 15 residues. Germline V CDR1 and CDR2: SGHTA, FQGNSA. CDR3 in amino acids: CASSLIWQSNEKLFF.

The gene calls are TRBV7-9 and TRBJ2-7; no DNA is available, so the TRBD2 call from TCRdb remains unchecked. In germline, CDR1 is SEHNR, CDR2 FQNEAQ (reference sequence). This CDR3 contains 14 residues. This CDR3 is CASSPQGGTFEQYF.

The chain has TRBV5-1 and TRBJ1-1; TCRdb's D gene call, TRBD1, goes unchecked for lack of DNA. Germline V CDR1 and CDR2: SGHRS, YFSETQ. The CDR3 consists of 14 residues. The CDR3 sequence: CASSLVGANTEAFF.

The V and J genes are TRBV20-1 and TRBJ2-1; the TRBD2 assignment by TCRdb is unverifiable without DNA. Looked up from germline, CDR1 is DFQATT and CDR2 is SNEGSKA (reference sequence). The CDR3 length is 17 residues. The CDR3 loop is CSARSIGDSGGYNEQFF.

The genes are TRBV27 and TRBJ2-5. Germline CDR1 and CDR2: MNHEY and SMNVEV (reference sequence). The CDR3 totals 14 residues. CDR3 protein: CASNSIGNQETQYF.

V usage is TRBV7-9 and J usage is TRBJ2-3; TCRdb selects TRBD2, and the lack of DNA leaves this call unchecked. This CDR3 is built from 12 residues. The germline V gene has CDR1 SEHNR and CDR2 FQNEAQ (reference sequence). The CDR3 loop reads CASSPLGDTQYF.

The V and J genes are TRBV18 and TRBJ1-4; TCRdb selects TRBD1, and the lack of DNA leaves this call unchecked. CDR3 length equals 14 residues. CDR1 is KGHSH and CDR2 is LQKENI in the germline V gene. CDR3 protein: CASSSRETGGGLFF.

The rearrangement joins TRBV5-6 to TRBJ1-6; TCRdb's assignment of TRBD1 cannot be checked, as there is no DNA. The CDR3 is made up of 17 amino acids. CDR1 and CDR2 from the germline V gene are SGHDT and YYEEEE. This CDR3 reads CASSGIGQGPDNSPLHF.

The rearrangement joins TRBV5-4 to TRBJ2-2; TCRdb names TRBD1, which stays unverified in the absence of DNA. CDR3 length: 18 amino acids. Looked up from germline, CDR1 is SGHNT and CDR2 is YYREEE (reference sequence). CDR3 sequence reads: CASSRPPGQGVGTGELFF.

The chain uses TRBV27 and TRBJ2-1; the TCRdb call, TRBD2, lacks DNA for checking. CDR1 MNHEY and CDR2 SMNVEV come from the germline V gene (reference sequence). This CDR3 has 16 amino acids. CDR3 in amino acids: CASSLSGTSGYNEQFF.